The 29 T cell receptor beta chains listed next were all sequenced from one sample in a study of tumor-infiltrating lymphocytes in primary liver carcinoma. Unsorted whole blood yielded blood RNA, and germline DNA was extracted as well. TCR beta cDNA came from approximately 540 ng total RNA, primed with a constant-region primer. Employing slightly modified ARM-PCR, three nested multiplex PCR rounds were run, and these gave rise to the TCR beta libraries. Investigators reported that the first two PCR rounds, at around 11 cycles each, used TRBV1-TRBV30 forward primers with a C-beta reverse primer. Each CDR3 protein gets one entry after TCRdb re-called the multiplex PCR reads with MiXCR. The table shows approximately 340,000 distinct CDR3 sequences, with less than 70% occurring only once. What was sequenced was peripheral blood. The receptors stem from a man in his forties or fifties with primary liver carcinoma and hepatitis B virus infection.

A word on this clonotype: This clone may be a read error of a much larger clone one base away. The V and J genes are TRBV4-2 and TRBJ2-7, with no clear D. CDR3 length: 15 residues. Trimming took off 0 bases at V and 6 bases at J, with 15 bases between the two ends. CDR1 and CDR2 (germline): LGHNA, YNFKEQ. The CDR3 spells CASSQDTASYCEQYF. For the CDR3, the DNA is TGTGCCAGCAGCCAAGATACAGCTTCCTACTGCGAGCAGTACTTC.

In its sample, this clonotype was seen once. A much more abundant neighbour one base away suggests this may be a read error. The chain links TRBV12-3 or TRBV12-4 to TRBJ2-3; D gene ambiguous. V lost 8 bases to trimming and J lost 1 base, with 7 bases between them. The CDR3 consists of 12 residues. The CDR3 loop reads CASATGTDTQYF. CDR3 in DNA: TGTGCCAGCGCCACTGGCACAGATACGCAGTATTTT.

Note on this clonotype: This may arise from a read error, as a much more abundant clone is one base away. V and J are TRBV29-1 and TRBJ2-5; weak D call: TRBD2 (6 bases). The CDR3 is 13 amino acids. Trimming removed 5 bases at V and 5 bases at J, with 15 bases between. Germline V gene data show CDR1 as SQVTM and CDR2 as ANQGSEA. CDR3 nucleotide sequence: TGCAGCGTTACGGCTAGCGCGTTGGAGACCCAGTACTTC. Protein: CSVTASALETQYF.

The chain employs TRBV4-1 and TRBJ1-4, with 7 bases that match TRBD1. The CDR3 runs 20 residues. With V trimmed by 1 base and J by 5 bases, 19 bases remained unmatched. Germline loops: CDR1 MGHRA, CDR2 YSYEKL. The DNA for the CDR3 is TGCGCCAGCAGCCAAGCGGCGGCCCCGGGACAGTCGAGCTCCAATGAAAAACTGTTTTTT. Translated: CASSQAAAPGQSSSNEKLFF.

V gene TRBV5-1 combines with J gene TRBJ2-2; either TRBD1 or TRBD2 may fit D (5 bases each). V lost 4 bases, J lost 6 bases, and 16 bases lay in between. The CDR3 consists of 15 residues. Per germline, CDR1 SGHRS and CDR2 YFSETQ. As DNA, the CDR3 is TGCGCCAGCAGCGTTCAGCCACGGGACGCCGGGGAGCTGTTTTTT. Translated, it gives CASSVQPRDAGELFF.

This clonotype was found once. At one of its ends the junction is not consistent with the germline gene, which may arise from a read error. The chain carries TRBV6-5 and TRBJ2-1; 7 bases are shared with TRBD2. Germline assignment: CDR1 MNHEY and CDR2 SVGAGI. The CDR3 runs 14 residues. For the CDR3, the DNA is TGTGCCAGCAGTTACCCGGGAGGCGGTAATGACCAGTTCTTC. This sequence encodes CASSYPGGGNDQFF.

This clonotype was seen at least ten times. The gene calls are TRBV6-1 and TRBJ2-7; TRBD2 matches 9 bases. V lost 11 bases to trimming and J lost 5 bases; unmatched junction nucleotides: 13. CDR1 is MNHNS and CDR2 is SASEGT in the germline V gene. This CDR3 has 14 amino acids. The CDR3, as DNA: TGTGCCGCCACGAAGGCTAGCGGGACCAACGAGCAGTACTTC. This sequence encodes CAATKASGTNEQYF.

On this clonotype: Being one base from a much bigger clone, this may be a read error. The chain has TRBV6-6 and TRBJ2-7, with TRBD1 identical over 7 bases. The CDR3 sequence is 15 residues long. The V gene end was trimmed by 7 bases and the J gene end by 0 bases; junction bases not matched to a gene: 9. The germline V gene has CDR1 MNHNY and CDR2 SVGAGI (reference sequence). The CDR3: CASMIGQAGSYEQYF. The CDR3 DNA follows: TGTGCCAGCATGATAGGACAGGCCGGCTCCTACGAGCAGTACTTC.

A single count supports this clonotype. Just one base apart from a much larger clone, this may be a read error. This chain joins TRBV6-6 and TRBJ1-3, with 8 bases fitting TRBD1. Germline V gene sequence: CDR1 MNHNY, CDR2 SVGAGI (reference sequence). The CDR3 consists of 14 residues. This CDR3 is CDSRTQGAGNTIYF. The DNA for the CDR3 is TGTGACAGCAGAACTCAGGGGGCCGGAAACACCATATATTTT.

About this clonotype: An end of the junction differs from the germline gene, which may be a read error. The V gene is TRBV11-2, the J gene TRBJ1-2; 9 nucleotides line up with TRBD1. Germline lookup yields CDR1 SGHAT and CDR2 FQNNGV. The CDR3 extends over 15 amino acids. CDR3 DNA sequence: TGTGCCATCAACTATACAGGGGGCTCCTCCCCTGGCCACACCTTC. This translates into CAINYTGGSSPGHTF.

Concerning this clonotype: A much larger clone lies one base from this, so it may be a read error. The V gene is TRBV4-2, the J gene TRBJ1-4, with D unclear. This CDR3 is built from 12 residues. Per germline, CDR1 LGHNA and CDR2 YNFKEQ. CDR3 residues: CTSSRVGEKLFF. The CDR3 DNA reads TGTACCAGCAGCCGGGTTGGAGAAAAACTGTTTTTT.

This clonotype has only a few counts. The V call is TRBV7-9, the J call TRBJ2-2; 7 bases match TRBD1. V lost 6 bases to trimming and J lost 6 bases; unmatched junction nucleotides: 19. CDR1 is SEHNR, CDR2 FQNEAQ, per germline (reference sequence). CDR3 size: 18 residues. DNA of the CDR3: TGTGCCAGCAGTCGTTCTTATAGAGACAGGGCGTACGCCGGGGAGCTGTTTTTT. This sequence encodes CASSRSYRDRAYAGELFF.

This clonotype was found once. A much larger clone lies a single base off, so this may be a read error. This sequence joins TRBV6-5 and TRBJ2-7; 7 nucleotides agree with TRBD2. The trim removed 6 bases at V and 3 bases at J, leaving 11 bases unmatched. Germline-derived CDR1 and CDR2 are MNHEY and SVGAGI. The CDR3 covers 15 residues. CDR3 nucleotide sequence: TGTGCCAGCAGGACAGAGGCCAGCGGGAACTACGAGCAGTACTTC. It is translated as CASRTEASGNYEQYF.

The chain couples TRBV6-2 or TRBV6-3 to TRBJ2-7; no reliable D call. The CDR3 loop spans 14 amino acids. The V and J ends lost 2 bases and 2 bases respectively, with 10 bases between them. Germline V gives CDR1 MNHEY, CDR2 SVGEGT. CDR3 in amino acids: CASSYAERAYEQYF. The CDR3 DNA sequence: TGTGCCAGCAGTTACGCTGAAAGGGCCTACGAGCAGTACTTC.

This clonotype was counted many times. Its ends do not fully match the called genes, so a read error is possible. DNA of the CDR3: TGTGCCAGCAGTGTAGCGGTCTCCTACAATGAGCAGTTCTTC. This translates into CASSVAVSYNEQFF. This chain links TRBV12-3 or TRBV12-4 with TRBJ2-1, with a possible D match to TRBD2 (6 bases). The CDR3 is 14 residues long.

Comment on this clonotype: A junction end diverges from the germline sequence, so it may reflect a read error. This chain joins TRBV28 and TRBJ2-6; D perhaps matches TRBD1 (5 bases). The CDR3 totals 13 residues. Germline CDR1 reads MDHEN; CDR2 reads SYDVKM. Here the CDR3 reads CATLISGANVLAF. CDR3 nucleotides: TGTGCCACCCTGATCTCTGGGGCCAACGTCCTGGCTTTC. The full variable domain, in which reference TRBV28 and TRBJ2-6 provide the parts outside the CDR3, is DVKVTQSSRYLVKRTGEKVFLECVQDMDHENMFWYRQDPGLGLRLIYFSYDVKMKEKGDIPEGYSVSREKKERFSLILESASTNQTSMYLCATLISGANVLAFGAGSRLTVL.

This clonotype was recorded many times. CDR3 in DNA: TGTGCCAGCAGCTCGGGGACTAGCGGGAGCACCGGGGAGCTGTTTTTT. It is translated as CASSSGTSGSTGELFF. The V call is TRBV11-3, the J call TRBJ2-2, with 14 bases aligning to TRBD2. V gave up 4 bases and J gave up 4 bases; unmatched junction bases: 2. The CDR3 runs to 16 residues. Germline assignment: CDR1 SGHNT and CDR2 YENEEA. Full variable domain (rest looked up from reference TRBV11-3 and TRBJ2-2): EAGVVQSPRYKIIEKKQPVAFWCNPISGHNTLYWYLQNLGQGPELLIRYENEEAVDDSQLPKDRFSAERLKGVDSTLKIQPAELGDSAVYLCASSSGTSGSTGELFFGEGSRLTVL.

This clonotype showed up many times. CDR3 in DNA: TGTGCCAGCACCGACGGACCGGCGGGTGGCTACACCTTC. This encodes CASTDGPAGGYTF. The V call is TRBV6-6, the J call TRBJ1-2; D call uncertain. Germline values: CDR1 MNHNY, CDR2 SVGAGI (reference sequence). Trimming took 7 bases from V and 7 from J, leaving 16 bases between them. CDR3 length: 13 residues.

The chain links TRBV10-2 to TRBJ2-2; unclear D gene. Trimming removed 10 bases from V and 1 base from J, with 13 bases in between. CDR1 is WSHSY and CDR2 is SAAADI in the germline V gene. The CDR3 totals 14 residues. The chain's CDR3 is CATQKAGNTGELFF. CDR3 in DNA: TGCGCCACGCAGAAGGCAGGGAACACCGGGGAGCTGTTTTTT.

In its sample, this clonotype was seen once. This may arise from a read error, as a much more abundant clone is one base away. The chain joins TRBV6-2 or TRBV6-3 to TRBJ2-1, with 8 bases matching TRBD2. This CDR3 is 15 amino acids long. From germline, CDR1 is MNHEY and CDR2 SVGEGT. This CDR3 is CACSYGGSGANEQFF. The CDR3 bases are TGTGCCTGCAGTTACGGGGGTAGCGGGGCCAATGAGCAGTTCTTC.

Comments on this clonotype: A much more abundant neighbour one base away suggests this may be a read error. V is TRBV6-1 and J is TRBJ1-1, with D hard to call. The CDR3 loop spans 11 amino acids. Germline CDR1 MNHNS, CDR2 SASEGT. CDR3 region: CASGGNTEALF. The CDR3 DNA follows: TGTGCCAGCGGCGGGAACACTGAAGCTTTATTT.

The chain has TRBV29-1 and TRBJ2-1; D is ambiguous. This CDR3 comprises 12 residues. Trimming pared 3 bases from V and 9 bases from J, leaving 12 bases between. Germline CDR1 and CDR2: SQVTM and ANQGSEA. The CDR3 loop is CSVDWMRFEQFF. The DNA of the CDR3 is TGCAGCGTTGACTGGATGAGATTTGAGCAGTTCTTC.

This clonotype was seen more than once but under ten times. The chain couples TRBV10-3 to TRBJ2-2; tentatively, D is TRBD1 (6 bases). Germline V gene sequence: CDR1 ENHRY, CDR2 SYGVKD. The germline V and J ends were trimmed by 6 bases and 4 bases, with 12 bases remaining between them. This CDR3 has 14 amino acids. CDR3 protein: CAISENRVTGELFF. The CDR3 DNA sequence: TGTGCCATCAGCGAGAACAGGGTCACCGGGGAGCTGTTTTTT.

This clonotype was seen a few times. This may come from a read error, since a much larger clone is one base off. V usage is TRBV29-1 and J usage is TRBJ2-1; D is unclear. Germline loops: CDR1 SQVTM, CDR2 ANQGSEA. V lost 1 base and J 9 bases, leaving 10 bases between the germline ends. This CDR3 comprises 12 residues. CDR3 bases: TGCAGCGTTGAAGGGGAACCGGTTGAGCAGTTCTTC. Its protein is CSVEGEPVEQFF.

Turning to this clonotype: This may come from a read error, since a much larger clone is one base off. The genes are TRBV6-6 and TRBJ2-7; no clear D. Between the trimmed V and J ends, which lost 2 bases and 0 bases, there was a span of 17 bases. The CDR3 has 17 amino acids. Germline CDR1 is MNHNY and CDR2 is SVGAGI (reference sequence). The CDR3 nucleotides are TGTGCCAGCAGTTACGACCCCTCGCGGTGGTCCTCCTACGAGCAGTACTTC. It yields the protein CASSYDPSRWSSYEQYF.

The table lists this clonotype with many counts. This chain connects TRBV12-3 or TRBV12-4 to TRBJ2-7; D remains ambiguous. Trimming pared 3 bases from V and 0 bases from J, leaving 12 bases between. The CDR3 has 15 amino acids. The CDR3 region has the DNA TGTGCCAGCAGTTTTCAGCGTCTTCTCTCCTACGAGCAGTACTTC. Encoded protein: CASSFQRLLSYEQYF.

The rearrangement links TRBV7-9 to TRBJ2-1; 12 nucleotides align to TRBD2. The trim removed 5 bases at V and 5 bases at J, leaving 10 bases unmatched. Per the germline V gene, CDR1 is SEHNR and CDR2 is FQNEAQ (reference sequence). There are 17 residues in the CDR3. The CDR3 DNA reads TGTGCCAGCAGCCCAGAGGCCCGACTAGCGGGGGACAATGAGCAGTTCTTC. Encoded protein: CASSPEARLAGDNEQFF.

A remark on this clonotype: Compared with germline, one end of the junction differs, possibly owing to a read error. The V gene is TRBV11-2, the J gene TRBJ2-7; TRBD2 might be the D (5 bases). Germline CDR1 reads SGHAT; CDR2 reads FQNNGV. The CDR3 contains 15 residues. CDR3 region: CARSISSGITYERYF. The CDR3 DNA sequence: TGTGCCAGGAGCATATCCTCGGGGATTACCTACGAGCGGTACTTC.

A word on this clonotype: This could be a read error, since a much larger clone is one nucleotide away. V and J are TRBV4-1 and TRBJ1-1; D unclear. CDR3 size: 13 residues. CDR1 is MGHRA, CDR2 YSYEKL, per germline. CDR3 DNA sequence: TGCGTCAGCAGCCAAGATTTGGAGGGTGAAGCTTTCTTT. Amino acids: CVSSQDLEGEAFF.